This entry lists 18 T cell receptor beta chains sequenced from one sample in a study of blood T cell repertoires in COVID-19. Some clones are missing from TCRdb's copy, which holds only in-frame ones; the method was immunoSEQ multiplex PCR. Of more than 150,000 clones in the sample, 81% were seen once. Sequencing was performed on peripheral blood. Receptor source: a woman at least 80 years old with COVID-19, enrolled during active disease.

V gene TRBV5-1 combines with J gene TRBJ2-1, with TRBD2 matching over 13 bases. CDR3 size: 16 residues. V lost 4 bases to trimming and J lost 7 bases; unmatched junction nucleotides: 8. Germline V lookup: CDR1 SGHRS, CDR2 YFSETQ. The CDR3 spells CASSPATSGGWNEQFF. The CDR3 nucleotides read TGCGCCAGCAGCCCCGCGACTAGCGGGGGGTGGAATGAGCAGTTCTTC.

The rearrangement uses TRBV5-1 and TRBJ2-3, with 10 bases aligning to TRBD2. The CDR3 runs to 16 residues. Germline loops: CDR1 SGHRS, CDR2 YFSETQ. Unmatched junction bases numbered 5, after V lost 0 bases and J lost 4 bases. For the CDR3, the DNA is TGCGCCAGCAGCTTGGACGTAGCGGGGGGTTCAGATACGCAGTATTTT. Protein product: CASSLDVAGGSDTQYF.

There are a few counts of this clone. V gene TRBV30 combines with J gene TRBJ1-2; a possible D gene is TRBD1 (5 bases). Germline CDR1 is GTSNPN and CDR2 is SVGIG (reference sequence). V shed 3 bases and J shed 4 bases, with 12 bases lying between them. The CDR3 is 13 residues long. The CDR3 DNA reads TGTGCCTGGAGCTCGGGGGGTCTCTATGGCTACACCTTC. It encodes CAWSSGGLYGYTF.

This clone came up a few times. DNA for the CDR3: TGTGCCAGCAGCCCAGCGGGAGGGTTCCCAGATACGCAGTATTTT. This sequence encodes CASSPAGGFPDTQYF. The rearrangement uses TRBV14 and TRBJ2-3; 10 nucleotides match TRBD2. Trimming cost V 4 bases and J 4 bases; bases outside gene matches: 5. Per germline, CDR1 SGHDN and CDR2 FVKESK. The CDR3 has 15 amino acids.

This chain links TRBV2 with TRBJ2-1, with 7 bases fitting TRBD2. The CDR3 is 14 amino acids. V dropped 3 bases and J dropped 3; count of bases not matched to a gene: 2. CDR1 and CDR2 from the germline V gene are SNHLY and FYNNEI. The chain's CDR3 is CASSDASGYNEQFF. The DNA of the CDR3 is TGTGCCAGCAGTGACGCTAGCGGCTACAATGAGCAGTTCTTC.

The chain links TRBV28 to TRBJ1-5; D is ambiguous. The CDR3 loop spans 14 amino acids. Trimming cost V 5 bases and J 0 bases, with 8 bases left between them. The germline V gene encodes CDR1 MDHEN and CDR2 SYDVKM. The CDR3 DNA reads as TGTGCCAGCAGTATACGGGTTAGCAATCAGCCCCAGCATTTT. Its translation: CASSIRVSNQPQHF.

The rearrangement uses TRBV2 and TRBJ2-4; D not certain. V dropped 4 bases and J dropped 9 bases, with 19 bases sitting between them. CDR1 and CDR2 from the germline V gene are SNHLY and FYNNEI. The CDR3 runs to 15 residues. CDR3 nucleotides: TGTGCCAGCAGTGGGTCATCCTTTCCCAATAGCATTCAGTACTTC. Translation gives CASSGSSFPNSIQYF.

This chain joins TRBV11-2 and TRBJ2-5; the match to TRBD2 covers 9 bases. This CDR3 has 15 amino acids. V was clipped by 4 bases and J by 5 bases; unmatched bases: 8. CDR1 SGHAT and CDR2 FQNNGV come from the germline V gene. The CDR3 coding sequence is TGTGCCAGCAGCTCCGTAGCGGGAGAATGGGAGACCCAGTACTTC. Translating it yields CASSSVAGEWETQYF.

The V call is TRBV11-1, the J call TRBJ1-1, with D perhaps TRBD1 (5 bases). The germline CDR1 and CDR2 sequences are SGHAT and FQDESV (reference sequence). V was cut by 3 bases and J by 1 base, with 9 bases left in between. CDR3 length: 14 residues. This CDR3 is CASSFGRGNTEAFF. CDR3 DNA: TGTGCCAGCAGCTTCGGGAGGGGGAACACTGAAGCTTTCTTT.

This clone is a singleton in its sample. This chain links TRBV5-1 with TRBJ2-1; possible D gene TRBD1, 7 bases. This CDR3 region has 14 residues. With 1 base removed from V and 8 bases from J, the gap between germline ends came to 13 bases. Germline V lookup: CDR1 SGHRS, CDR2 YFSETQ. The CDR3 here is CASSLNDREDEQFF. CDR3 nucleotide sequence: TGCGCCAGCAGCTTGAACGACAGGGAGGATGAGCAGTTCTTC. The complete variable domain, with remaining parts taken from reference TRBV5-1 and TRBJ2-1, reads KAGVTQTPRYLIKTRGQQVTLSCSPISGHRSVSWYQQTPGQGLQFLFEYFSETQRNKGNFPGRFSGRQFSNSRSEMNVSTLELGDSALYLCASSLNDREDEQFFGPGTRLTVL.

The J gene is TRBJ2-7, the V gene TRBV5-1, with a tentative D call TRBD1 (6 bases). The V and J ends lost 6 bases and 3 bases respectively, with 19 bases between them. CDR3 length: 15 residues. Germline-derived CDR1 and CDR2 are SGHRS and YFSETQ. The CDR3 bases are TGCGCCAGCACACTGTCCAGGGACACCAGCTACGAGCAGTACTTC. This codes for CASTLSRDTSYEQYF.

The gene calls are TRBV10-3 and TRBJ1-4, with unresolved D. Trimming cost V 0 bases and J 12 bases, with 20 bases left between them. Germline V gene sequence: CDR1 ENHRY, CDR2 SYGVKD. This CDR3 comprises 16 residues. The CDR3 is CAISESRWPRRWELFF. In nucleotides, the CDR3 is TGTGCCATCAGTGAGTCGAGATGGCCTCGGCGGTGGGAACTGTTTTTT.

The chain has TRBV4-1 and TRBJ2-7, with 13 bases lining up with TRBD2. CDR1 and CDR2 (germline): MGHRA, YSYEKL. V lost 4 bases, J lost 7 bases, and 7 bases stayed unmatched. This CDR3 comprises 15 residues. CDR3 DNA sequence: TGCGCCAGCAGCCCCGGACTAGCGGGAGTGGGGGAGCAGTACTTC. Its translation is CASSPGLAGVGEQYF.

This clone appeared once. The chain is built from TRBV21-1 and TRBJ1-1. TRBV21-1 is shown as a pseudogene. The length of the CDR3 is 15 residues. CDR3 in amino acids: CASSPGGQGGTEAFF. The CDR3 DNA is TGTGCCAGCAGCCCGGGAGGGCAGGGTGGCACTGAAGCTTTCTTT.

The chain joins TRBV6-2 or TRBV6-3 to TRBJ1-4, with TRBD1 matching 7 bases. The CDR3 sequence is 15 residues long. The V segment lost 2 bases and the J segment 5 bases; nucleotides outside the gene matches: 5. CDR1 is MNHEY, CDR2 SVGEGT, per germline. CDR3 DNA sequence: TGTGCCAGCAGTTACCTCCGGGACAGCAATGAAAAACTGTTTTTT. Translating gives CASSYLRDSNEKLFF.

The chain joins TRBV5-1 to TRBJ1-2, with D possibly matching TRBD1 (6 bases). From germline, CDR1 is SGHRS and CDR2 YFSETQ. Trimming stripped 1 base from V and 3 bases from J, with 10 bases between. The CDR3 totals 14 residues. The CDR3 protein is CASSLMGADYGYTF. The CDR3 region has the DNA TGCGCCAGCAGCTTGATGGGGGCGGACTATGGCTACACCTTC.

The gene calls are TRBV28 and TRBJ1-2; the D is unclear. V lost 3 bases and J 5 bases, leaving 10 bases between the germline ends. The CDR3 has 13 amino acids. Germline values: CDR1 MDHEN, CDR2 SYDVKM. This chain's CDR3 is CASSFWEAYGYTF. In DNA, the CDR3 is TGTGCCAGCAGTTTTTGGGAGGCGTATGGCTACACCTTC.

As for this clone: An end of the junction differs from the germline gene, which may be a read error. CDR3 nucleotides: TGTGTCAGCAGCCAAGGCGGGACAGGGATAATGAACACTGAAGCTTTCTTT. Translating it yields CVSSQGGTGIMNTEAFF. The chain has TRBV4-2 and TRBJ1-1; 9 bases are shared with TRBD1. The CDR3 loop spans 17 amino acids. In germline, CDR1 is LGHNA, CDR2 YNFKEQ.